These 14 T cell receptor beta chains came from one sample sequenced in a study of OX40 agonist ivuxolimab in advanced cancers. Profiling relied on immunoSEQ multiplex PCR, and the TCRdb table lists in-frame clones only, not all of them. The data show nearly 20,000 clones, around 85% seen once. Sample: CD4+ or CD8+ T cells sorted from blood, taken in a trial of the OX40 agonist ivuxolimab. Every receptor here comes from an adult with an advanced solid tumor such as melanoma, head and neck, liver or kidney cancer.

The rearrangement uses TRBV7-6 and TRBJ2-2; 9 bases are a match to TRBD2. The length of the CDR3 is 17 residues. The V and J ends lost 5 bases and 2 bases, in that order; junction bases with no gene match: 9. Germline CDR1 is SGHVS and CDR2 is FNYEAQ. The CDR3 nucleotides are TGTGCCAGCAGCAGAGCCGGGACTAGCAGAAACACCGGGGAGCTGTTTTTT. Encoded protein: CASSRAGTSRNTGELFF.

This chain connects TRBV5-1 to TRBJ2-2, with D uncertain. Looked up from germline, CDR1 is SGHRS and CDR2 is YFSETQ. V lost 0 bases, J lost 8 bases, and 11 bases lay in between. This CDR3 has 14 amino acids. The CDR3 coding sequence is TGCGCCAGCAGCTTGGCGGTTTCAACGGGGGAGCTGTTTTTT. Residues: CASSLAVSTGELFF. Full variable domain (remainder filled in from reference TRBV5-1 and TRBJ2-2): KAGVTQTPRYLIKTRGQQVTLSCSPISGHRSVSWYQQTPGQGLQFLFEYFSETQRNKGNFPGRFSGRQFSNSRSEMNVSTLELGDSALYLCASSLAVSTGELFFGEGSRLTVL.

The rearrangement uses TRBV9 and TRBJ1-3, with D maybe TRBD1 (6 bases). The CDR3 has 16 residues. Germline V CDR1 and CDR2: SGDLS, YYNGEE. V was clipped by 0 bases and J by 0 bases, with 10 bases between them. CDR3 nucleotide sequence: TGTGCCAGCAGCGTAGCGGGGACACGCTCTGGAAACACCATATATTTT. This gives the protein CASSVAGTRSGNTIYF.

V is TRBV4-1 and J is TRBJ1-1, with D unresolved. CDR1 MGHRA and CDR2 YSYEKL come from the germline V gene. This CDR3 has 13 residues. Trimming took 6 bases from V and 2 from J, leaving 10 bases between them. CDR3 amino acids: CASSLQDNTEAFF. The CDR3 DNA follows: TGCGCCAGCAGTCTCCAAGACAACACTGAAGCTTTCTTT.

This rearrangement joins TRBV19 to TRBJ2-1; D gene ambiguous. CDR3 length equals 14 residues. The V gene lost 5 bases and the J gene lost 6 bases, with 14 bases spanning the gap. The germline gives CDR1 LNHDA, CDR2 SQIVND (reference sequence). The DNA for the CDR3 is TGTGCCAGTAGTTTCTCCGGACCGCTCAATGAGCAGTTCTTC. Protein product: CASSFSGPLNEQFF.

J is TRBJ1-2 and V is TRBV4-3, with D maybe TRBD1 (5 bases). Trimming pared 2 bases from V and 4 bases from J, leaving 14 bases between. The CDR3 runs 15 residues. Germline V CDR1 and CDR2: LGHNA, YSLEER. CDR3 nucleotide sequence: TGCGCCAGCAGCCAAAATCCAGGGACCTCCTATGGCTACACCTTC. Its protein product is CASSQNPGTSYGYTF.

The J gene is TRBJ2-1, the V gene TRBV6-4; D is unclear. V was cut by 0 bases and J by 0 bases, with 9 bases left in between. Looked up from germline, CDR1 is MRHNA and CDR2 is SNTAGT. The CDR3 contains 16 residues. The CDR3 loop is CASSDSNTFSYNEQFF. The DNA for the CDR3 is TGTGCCAGCAGTGACTCGAACACCTTCTCCTACAATGAGCAGTTCTTC.

The chain employs TRBV5-1 and TRBJ1-2; D call uncertain. Germline CDR1 reads SGHRS; CDR2 reads YFSETQ. V shed 0 bases and J shed 2 bases, with 8 bases lying between them. This CDR3 contains 14 residues. As DNA, the CDR3 is TGCGCCAGCAGCTTGGGGGGAGTGAACTATGGCTACACCTTC. This gives the protein CASSLGGVNYGYTF.

The V gene is TRBV5-5, the J gene TRBJ2-6; no firm D call. The germline CDR1 and CDR2 sequences are SGHKS and YYEKEE (reference sequence). V shed 4 bases and J shed 0 bases, with 14 bases lying between them. This CDR3 has 17 residues. The CDR3 here is CASSDFRSRSGANVLTF. CDR3 in DNA: TGTGCCAGCAGCGACTTTAGGTCACGCTCTGGGGCCAACGTCCTGACTTTC.

The chain links TRBV21-1 to TRBJ2-7; no DNA check was done on the table's D call, TRBD1. TRBV21-1 is a known pseudogene. There are 15 residues in the CDR3. The CDR3 nucleotides are TGTGCCAGCAGCTTAGGGGCTAGTCCCGACTACGAGCAGTACTTC. It translates to CASSLGASPDYEQYF.

The chain joins TRBV5-4 to TRBJ1-1, with no clear D. Germline CDR1 reads SGHNT; CDR2 reads YYREEE (reference sequence). This CDR3 is built from 15 residues. Trimming removed 0 bases at V and 5 bases at J, with 14 bases between. In nucleotides, the CDR3 is TGTGCCAGCAGCTTGGGGCGGGGTGGATATACTGAAGCTTTCTTT. As protein: CASSLGRGGYTEAFF.

The rearrangement links TRBV5-6 to TRBJ1-6; D remains unclear. This CDR3 region has 16 residues. V gave up 3 bases and J gave up 5 bases, with 15 bases separating them. The germline CDR1 and CDR2 sequences are SGHDT and YYEEEE. The CDR3 DNA reads as TGTGCCAGCAGCTCAAACTTGGACGGAGATAATTCACCCCTCCACTTT. Encoded protein: CASSSNLDGDNSPLHF.

This sequence joins TRBV27 and TRBJ2-1, with D perhaps TRBD1 or TRBD2 (6 bases each). This CDR3 is built from 16 residues. Looked up from germline, CDR1 is MNHEY and CDR2 is SMNVEV (reference sequence). V lost 3 bases to trimming and J lost 10 bases, with 22 bases between them. As DNA, the CDR3 is TGTGCCAGCAGTTTGGAAGCCCAACAGGGCGGGGCGGAGCAGTTCTTC. Protein sequence: CASSLEAQQGGAEQFF.

V and J are TRBV6-5 and TRBJ1-1, with 11 bases matching TRBD1. J lost 4 bases, V lost 4 bases, and 5 bases had no gene match. The length of the CDR3 is 15 residues. CDR1 MNHEY and CDR2 SVGAGI come from the germline V gene. CDR3 loop: CASSLGQGAFTEAFF. The DNA for the CDR3 is TGTGCCAGCAGTTTAGGACAGGGGGCGTTCACTGAAGCTTTCTTT.